This passage covers 23 T cell receptor beta chains from one sample sequenced in a study of T cells expressing NK-cell markers. No DNA is given; TCRdb re-called the 5' RACE reads and lists each CDR3 protein once. Found here are 300,000 to 450,000 distinct CDR3 sequences; the top ten clones hold roughly 5.2%. Specimen: blood T cells: a sorted CD56 or NKG2C T cell subset, CD4+ or CD8+ T cells, or bulk PBMC T cells (not recorded which). These receptors were obtained from a man aged 18-75 years in good health.

The V call is TRBV2, the J call TRBJ2-1; TCRdb designates TRBD1, a call that cannot be tested without DNA. The CDR3 consists of 15 residues. Germline CDR1 SNHLY, CDR2 FYNNEI. CDR3 sequence: CASSRERGLYNEQFF. Looking up the rest from reference TRBV2 and TRBJ2-1 gives the full variable domain: EPEVTQTPSHQVTQMGQEVILRCVPISNHLYFYWYRQILGQKVEFLVSFYNNEISEKSEIFDDQFSVERPDGSNFTLKIRSTKLEDSAMYFCASSRERGLYNEQFFGPGTRLTVL.

This chain links TRBV6-5 with TRBJ1-4; TCRdb proposes TRBD1, but this gene call is untestable without DNA. The germline V gene has CDR1 MNHEY and CDR2 SVGAGI. This CDR3 region has 13 residues. The CDR3 sequence: CASSLSGQGKLFF.

This chain uses TRBV2 with TRBJ1-1; the TRBD1 assignment by TCRdb is unverifiable without DNA. CDR1 and CDR2 (germline): SNHLY, FYNNEI. The CDR3 runs to 13 residues. CDR3 amino acids: CASDSQGRGEAFF.

V is TRBV27 and J is TRBJ1-5; absent DNA, TCRdb's TRBD1 call cannot be checked. This CDR3 region has 13 residues. CDR1 and CDR2 from the germline V gene are MNHEY and SMNVEV (reference sequence). The CDR3 reads CASSPDRVQPQHF.

The chain is built from TRBV27 and TRBJ1-6. The CDR3 runs 12 residues. Germline V gene sequence: CDR1 MNHEY, CDR2 SMNVEV (reference sequence). This CDR3 reads CASSFRDSPLHF.

The chain couples TRBV6-6 to TRBJ2-7. In germline, CDR1 is MNHNY, CDR2 SVGAGI (reference sequence). There are 12 residues in the CDR3. This chain's CDR3 is CASQGGPYEQYF.

The CDR3 sequence: CASSFYSGGATDTQYF. The chain carries TRBV27 and TRBJ2-3; TCRdb indicates TRBD2, and absent DNA this call remains unverified. Per germline, CDR1 MNHEY and CDR2 SMNVEV (reference sequence). This CDR3 region has 16 residues.

The rearrangement joins TRBV28 to TRBJ2-6. Per the germline V gene, CDR1 is MDHEN and CDR2 is SYDVKM. The CDR3 consists of 15 residues. CDR3 amino acids: CASSLWGQGANVLTF.

This chain links TRBV6-1 with TRBJ1-5. This CDR3 region has 11 residues. The germline V gene has CDR1 MNHNS and CDR2 SASEGT. The CDR3 loop is CASVSVGPQHF.

This rearrangement joins TRBV6-1 to TRBJ1-2; the D call of TRBD1 rests on TCRdb alone, since no DNA is present to check it. The CDR3 loop spans 15 amino acids. The germline V gene encodes CDR1 MNHNS and CDR2 SASEGT. The CDR3 loop reads CASSTKQGIDYGYTF.

This rearrangement joins TRBV12-3 or TRBV12-4 to TRBJ2-4; TCRdb indicates TRBD1, and absent DNA this call remains unverified. This CDR3 is built from 15 residues. The CDR3: CASSSQQDRADIQYF.

This chain uses TRBV5-5 with TRBJ2-7; TCRdb selects TRBD2, and the lack of DNA leaves this call unchecked. Germline V gives CDR1 SGHKS, CDR2 YYEKEE (reference sequence). The CDR3 totals 15 residues. CDR3 sequence reads: CASSLALADSYEQYF.

The chain joins TRBV2 to TRBJ2-5. Germline CDR1 and CDR2: SNHLY and FYNNEI. CDR3 length: 13 residues. This CDR3 is CASSESWHETQYF.

V usage is TRBV7-9 and J usage is TRBJ2-4. Germline CDR1 reads SEHNR; CDR2 reads FQNEAQ (reference sequence). The CDR3 runs to 16 residues. The CDR3 loop is CASSFISGLAKNIQYF.

CDR3 sequence: CASSYGGHTEAFF. The chain combines TRBV6-6 with TRBJ1-1. This CDR3 has 13 residues. CDR1 is MNHNY and CDR2 is SVGAGI in the germline V gene (reference sequence).

V usage is TRBV27 and J usage is TRBJ2-3; TCRdb outputs TRBD2, but without DNA this stays unchecked. The germline V gene has CDR1 MNHEY and CDR2 SMNVEV (reference sequence). The CDR3 is 15 amino acids. CDR3 loop: CASSTRGGGADTQYF.

The rearrangement joins TRBV6-1 to TRBJ2-2; TCRdb's D call of TRBD1 is untestable without DNA. The CDR3 loop spans 15 amino acids. Germline CDR1 reads MNHNS; CDR2 reads SASEGT. CDR3: CASEKRRGATGELFF.

The J gene is TRBJ1-4, the V gene TRBV5-5; TCRdb returns TRBD1, unconfirmable since there is no DNA. Germline lookup yields CDR1 SGHKS and CDR2 YYEKEE (reference sequence). There are 17 residues in the CDR3. CDR3 amino acids: CASSFGTGMSANEKLFF.

The chain carries TRBV6-6 and TRBJ1-5; the D call from TCRdb, TRBD1, cannot be confirmed without DNA. The CDR3 has 13 amino acids. Germline CDR1 and CDR2: MNHNY and SVGAGI (reference sequence). Here the CDR3 reads CASSLVGDQPQHF.

V usage is TRBV7-9 and J usage is TRBJ1-6; there is no DNA to check the TCRdb D call of TRBD1. The germline V gene encodes CDR1 SEHNR and CDR2 FQNEAQ (reference sequence). This CDR3 has 14 amino acids. The CDR3 here is CASSAGQRNSPLHF.

The V call is TRBV5-8, the J call TRBJ2-1; the D call of TRBD2 rests on TCRdb alone, since no DNA is present to check it. This CDR3 region has 17 residues. Germline lookup yields CDR1 SGHTS and CDR2 YDEGEE. This CDR3 is CASSLGLAGAVNNEQFF.

V and J are TRBV28 and TRBJ2-7; TCRdb gives TRBD2 as the D gene, but with no DNA this cannot be confirmed. CDR3 length equals 14 residues. The V gene's germline CDR1 is MDHEN and CDR2 SYDVKM. This CDR3 reads CASSELAGAYEQYF. Variable domain in full (rest from reference TRBV28 and TRBJ2-7): DVKVTQSSRYLVKRTGEKVFLECVQDMDHENMFWYRQDPGLGLRLIYFSYDVKMKEKGDIPEGYSVSREKKERFSLILESASTNQTSMYLCASSELAGAYEQYFGPGTRLTVT.

The chain joins TRBV11-1 to TRBJ2-4; TCRdb calls TRBD1, which cannot be checked without DNA. This CDR3 is 19 amino acids long. Germline CDR1 is SGHAT and CDR2 is FQDESV (reference sequence). The CDR3 sequence is CASSLISVGGFSTKNIQYF.